The 18 T cell receptor beta chains below were found in one sample sequenced in a study of cytomegalovirus exposure and HLA in healthy donors. Researchers ran the PCR with 60 Vbeta and 13 Jbeta primers. TCRdb's copy holds only in-frame clones and misses some; the assay was immunoSEQ multiplex PCR. The sample lists under 200,000 clones; roughly 87% were seen once. Source material: PBMCs. These TCRs come from a woman younger than 45 in good health and CMV-seronegative.

The rearrangement joins TRBV20-1 to TRBJ1-1; a weak D match, TRBD1 (6 bases). In germline, CDR1 is DFQATT, CDR2 SNEGSKA (reference sequence). The V gene lost 5 bases and the J gene lost 5 bases, with 9 bases spanning the gap. CDR3 length: 11 residues. The CDR3 protein is CSAQQGTEAFF. The CDR3 nucleotides are TGCAGTGCTCAACAGGGAACTGAAGCTTTCTTT.

The chain links TRBV6-5 to TRBJ2-5; 9 bases line up with TRBD2. The V gene end was trimmed by 1 base and the J gene end by 3 bases; junction bases not matched to a gene: 6. This CDR3 has 16 residues. Germline CDR1 reads MNHEY; CDR2 reads SVGAGI. In DNA form, the CDR3 reads TGTGCCAGCAGTTACTTAAGCGGGGGGCGAAAAGAGACCCAGTACTTC. This codes for CASSYLSGGRKETQYF.

This chain uses TRBV13 with TRBJ2-5, with D uncertain. Matching the DNA end better, TRBJ2-7 makes the J call doubtful. The germline V gene encodes CDR1 PRHDT and CDR2 FYEKMQ (reference sequence). There are 14 residues in the CDR3. CDR3 sequence: CASSSPIYSYEQYF. The CDR3 DNA is TGTGCCAGCAGCTCCCCAATCTACTCCTACGAGCAGTACTTC.

The rearrangement joins TRBV5-6 to TRBJ2-5; 7 nucleotides align to TRBD2. The end of the DNA is better explained by TRBJ2-7, so the J call may be wrong. The germline V gene has CDR1 SGHDT and CDR2 YYEEEE. This CDR3 comprises 12 residues. The CDR3 reads CASSSGGYEQYF. CDR3 bases: TGTGCCAGCAGCTCGGGGGGCTACGAGCAGTACTTC.

The sample holds one count of this clone. The CDR3 loop reads CAWKETGNIYGYTF. In DNA, the CDR3 is TGTGCCTGGAAAGAGACAGGGAACATCTATGGCTACACCTTC. The chain links TRBV30 to TRBJ1-2, with 7 bases identical to TRBD1. The CDR3 spans 14 residues. Germline CDR1 is GTSNPN and CDR2 is SVGIG (reference sequence). V was clipped by 4 bases and J by 4 bases; unmatched bases: 9.

The V gene is TRBV7-2, the J gene TRBJ1-1, with D uncertain. The germline V gene has CDR1 SGHTA and CDR2 FQGNSA. CDR3 length: 12 amino acids. V lost 4 bases, J lost 7 bases, and 10 bases lay in between. The CDR3 region has the DNA TGTGCCAGCAGCTCCCCCCCAGGTGAAGCTTTCTTT. Residues: CASSSPPGEAFF. The whole variable domain, remainder taken from reference TRBV7-2 and TRBJ1-1, is GAGVSQSPSNKVTEKGKDVELRCDPISGHTALYWYRQSLGQGLEFLIYFQGNSAPDKSGLPSDRFSAERTGGSVSTLTIQRTQQEDSAVYLCASSSPPGEAFFGQGTRLTVV.

The rearrangement links TRBV29-1 to TRBJ2-2, with TRBD1 matching 9 bases. V lost 0 bases and J lost 5; bases outside the gene matches: 7. Germline V gives CDR1 SQVTM, CDR2 ANQGSEA. The CDR3 contains 16 residues. In DNA, the CDR3 is TGCAGCGTTGAAGACAGGACAGGGGAGGCGACCGGGGAGCTGTTTTTT. Residues: CSVEDRTGEATGELFF.

This rearrangement joins TRBV29-1 to TRBJ2-5; 8 nucleotides match TRBD1. The CDR3 totals 15 residues. V was clipped by 7 bases and J by 4 bases; unmatched bases: 14. Per germline, CDR1 SQVTM and CDR2 ANQGSEA. CDR3 residues: CSGLRTGRAAETQYF. CDR3 coding DNA: TGCAGCGGGCTCAGGACAGGGCGGGCGGCAGAGACCCAGTACTTC.

The chain carries TRBV4-1 and TRBJ2-7, with D possibly TRBD1 on 6 matching bases. Germline CDR1 is MGHRA and CDR2 is YSYEKL. The CDR3 covers 15 residues. The ends were cut back, 3 bases at V and 3 bases at J, with 15 bases in the middle. The CDR3 DNA sequence: TGCGCCAGCAGCCAGACGGACAGCGCGAACTACGAGCAGTACTTC. Translating it yields CASSQTDSANYEQYF.

The chain carries TRBV7-9 and TRBJ2-2; 9 bases are a match to TRBD1. Germline lookup yields CDR1 SEHNR and CDR2 FQNEAQ (reference sequence). The CDR3 runs to 15 residues. J lost 3 bases, V lost 5 bases, and 4 bases had no gene match. CDR3 amino acids: CASSRTGVDTGELFF. In DNA form, the CDR3 reads TGTGCCAGCAGCCGGACAGGGGTGGACACCGGGGAGCTGTTTTTT.

J is TRBJ2-5 and V is TRBV2; D might be TRBD2 (6 bases). Germline V CDR1 and CDR2: SNHLY, FYNNEI. Between the trimmed V and J ends, which lost 1 base and 4 bases, there was a span of 16 bases. This CDR3 spans 16 amino acids. The CDR3 nucleotides are TGTGCCAGCAGTGAAGGACTAGTCGGGCTATTAGAGACCCAGTACTTC. Translation gives CASSEGLVGLLETQYF. Combining the CDR3 with reference TRBV2 and TRBJ2-5 gives the whole variable domain EPEVTQTPSHQVTQMGQEVILRCVPISNHLYFYWYRQILGQKVEFLVSFYNNEISEKSEIFDDQFSVERPDGSNFTLKIRSTKLEDSAMYFCASSEGLVGLLETQYFGPGTRLLVL.

The chain is built from TRBV4-2 and TRBJ2-5; the match to TRBD1 covers 7 bases. With 4 bases clipped from V and 5 bases from J, the junction kept 7 bases outside the gene matches. Germline CDR1 reads LGHNA; CDR2 reads YNFKEQ. CDR3 length: 14 amino acids. The CDR3 sequence: CASSLLQGLETQYF. CDR3 nucleotides: TGTGCCAGCAGCCTCCTACAGGGGCTGGAGACCCAGTACTTC.

The rearrangement links TRBV30 to TRBJ1-3; possibly TRBD1 for D (5 bases). The V and J ends lost 3 bases and 4 bases respectively, with 13 bases between them. The germline V gene has CDR1 GTSNPN and CDR2 SVGIG (reference sequence). The CDR3 sequence is 14 residues long. CDR3 in amino acids: CAWRMPGSGNTIYF. The CDR3 nucleotides are TGTGCCTGGAGGATGCCAGGGTCAGGAAACACCATATATTTT.

The rearrangement links TRBV15 to TRBJ2-5, with 14 bases fitting TRBD2. V dropped 5 bases and J dropped 5; count of bases not matched to a gene: 7. Germline CDR1 reads LNHNV; CDR2 reads YYDKDF (reference sequence). The CDR3 runs 16 residues. The CDR3 reads CATSDGLAGGGETQYF. The CDR3 DNA reads TGTGCCACCAGCGACGGACTAGCGGGAGGAGGTGAGACCCAGTACTTC.

V is TRBV19 and J is TRBJ2-7; D perhaps matches TRBD1 (5 bases). CDR1 is LNHDA and CDR2 is SQIVND in the germline V gene (reference sequence). Trimming cost V 5 bases and J 1 base, with 9 bases left between them. This CDR3 region has 13 residues. This CDR3 reads CASSVGQSYEQYF. The CDR3 DNA follows: TGTGCCAGTAGTGTGGGGCAGTCCTACGAGCAGTACTTC.

V is TRBV7-2 and J is TRBJ2-2, with D hard to call. Trimming pared 5 bases from V and 7 bases from J, leaving 17 bases between. This CDR3 is 15 amino acids long. CDR1 is SGHTA and CDR2 is FQGNSA in the germline V gene. Here the CDR3 DNA reads TGTGCCAGCAGCGACCAGGCCTTTTTCATCGGGGAGCTGTTTTTT. This sequence encodes CASSDQAFFIGELFF.

CDR3 sequence: CASSPRRAANTGELFF. The CDR3 nucleotides are TGTGCCAGTAGTCCGAGGAGGGCAGCGAACACCGGGGAGCTGTTTTTT. This chain joins TRBV19 and TRBJ2-2; a possible D gene is TRBD2 (6 bases). Germline V lookup: CDR1 LNHDA, CDR2 SQIVND (reference sequence). The V end lost 5 bases, the J end lost 0 bases, and 13 bases lay between the germline ends. The CDR3 extends over 16 amino acids.

The J gene is TRBJ2-1, the V gene TRBV7-9; possibly TRBD2 for D (6 bases). CDR3 length: 19 residues. Trimming took 2 bases from V and 2 from J, leaving 22 bases between them. Germline assignment: CDR1 SEHNR and CDR2 FQNEAQ (reference sequence). CDR3 residues: CASSLRRFEGGTTYNEQFF. The CDR3 DNA reads as TGTGCCAGCAGCTTAAGGAGGTTCGAGGGAGGCACGACCTACAATGAGCAGTTCTTC.